This T cell receptor (beta chain) was retrieved from a study of CD8 T cells in ankylosing spondylitis. The study, taken as a whole, reports: Seemingly distinctive of ankylosing spondylitis blood was a TCR beta motif formed by eight highly homologous variants.

Germline loops: CDR1 ENHRY, CDR2 SYGVKD. CDR3 length: 13 amino acids. MiXCR, run by TCRdb on the 5' RACE reads, gives a single entry per CDR3 protein. The table records 220,000 or so distinct CDR3 sequences, 15% to 20% of them present only once. On this clonotype: Its specificity is unknown. This sequence may be a read error, since a much larger clone differs from it by one base.

The J gene is TRBJ2-5, the V gene TRBV10-3, with no clear D. This sequence originates from a male donor with ankylosing spondylitis. The sequencing sample was made of blood, either unsorted or a sorted T cell fraction (not recorded which). CDR3 loop: CAISSGGLETKYF. DNA for the CDR3: TGTGCCATCAGTTCCGGTGGCCTTGAGACCAAGTACTTC.